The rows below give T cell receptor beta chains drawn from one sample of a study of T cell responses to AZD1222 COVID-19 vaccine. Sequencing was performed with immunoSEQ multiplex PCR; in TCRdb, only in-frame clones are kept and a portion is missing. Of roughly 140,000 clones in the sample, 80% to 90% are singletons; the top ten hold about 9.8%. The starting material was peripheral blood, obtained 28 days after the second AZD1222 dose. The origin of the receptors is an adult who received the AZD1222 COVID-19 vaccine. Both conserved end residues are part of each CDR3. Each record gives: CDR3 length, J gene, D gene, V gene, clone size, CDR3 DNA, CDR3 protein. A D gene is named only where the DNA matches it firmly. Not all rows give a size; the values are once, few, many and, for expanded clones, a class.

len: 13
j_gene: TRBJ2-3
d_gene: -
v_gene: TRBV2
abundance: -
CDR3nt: TGTGCCAGCAAAGCCCGGAGCACAGATACGCAGTATTTT
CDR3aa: CASKARSTDTQYF

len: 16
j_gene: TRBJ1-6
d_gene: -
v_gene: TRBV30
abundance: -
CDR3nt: TGTGCCTGGAGTCGTACGGCCGGGACTACCACCTCACCCCTCCACTTT
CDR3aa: CAWSRTAGTTTSPLHF

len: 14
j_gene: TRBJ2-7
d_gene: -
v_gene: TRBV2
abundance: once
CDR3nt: TGTGCCAGCAGTGAAGAGGGGGGCGTCTACGAGCAGTACTTC
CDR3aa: CASSEEGGVYEQYF

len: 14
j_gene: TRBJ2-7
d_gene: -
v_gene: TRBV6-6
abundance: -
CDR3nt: TGTGCCAGCAGTTATGGAATGGTCCGGACCGAGCAGTACTTC
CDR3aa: CASSYGMVRTEQYF

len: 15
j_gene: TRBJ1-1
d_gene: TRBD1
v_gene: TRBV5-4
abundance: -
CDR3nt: TGTGCCAGCAGCTTTAGAGGGGGCCGGAACACTGAAGCTTTCTTT
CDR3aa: CASSFRGGRNTEAFF

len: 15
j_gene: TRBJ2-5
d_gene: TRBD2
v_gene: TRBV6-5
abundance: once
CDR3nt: TGTGCCAGCAGTCAGCGGGAGGGCCAGTCAGAGACCCAGTACTTC
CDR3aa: CASSQREGQSETQYF

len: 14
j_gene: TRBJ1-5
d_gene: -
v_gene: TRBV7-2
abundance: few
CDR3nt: TGTGCCAGCAGCTCAGGCAGGGTTAATCAGCCCCAGCATTTT
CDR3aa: CASSSGRVNQPQHF

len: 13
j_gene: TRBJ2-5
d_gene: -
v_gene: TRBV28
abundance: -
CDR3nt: TGTGCCAGCAGTATCGGGCCTCAAGAGACCCAGTACTTC
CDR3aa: CASSIGPQETQYF

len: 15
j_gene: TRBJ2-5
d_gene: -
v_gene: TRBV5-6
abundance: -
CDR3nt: TGTGCCAGCAGCTTGTCCTGGGAGTGGCAAGAGACCCAGTACTTC
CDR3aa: CASSLSWEWQETQYF

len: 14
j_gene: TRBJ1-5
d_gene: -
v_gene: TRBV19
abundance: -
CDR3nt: TGTGCCAGTAGGGCAGGACTAGGCTATCAGCCCCAGCATTTT
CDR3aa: CASRAGLGYQPQHF

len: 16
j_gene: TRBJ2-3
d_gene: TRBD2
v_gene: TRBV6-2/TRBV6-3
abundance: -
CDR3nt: TGTGCCAGCAGTACACCTAGCGGGCTCAGCACAGATACGCAGTATTTT
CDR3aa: CASSTPSGLSTDTQYF

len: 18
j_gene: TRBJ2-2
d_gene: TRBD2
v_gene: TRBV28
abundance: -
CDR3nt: TGTGCCACGCCGGCGCCCGGGACTAGCGGGAAGAACACCGGGGAGCTGTTTTTT
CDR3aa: CATPAPGTSGKNTGELFF

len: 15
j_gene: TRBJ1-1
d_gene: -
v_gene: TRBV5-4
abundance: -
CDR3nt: TGTGCCAGCAGCTTTGTGTCTCGCGGGAACACTGAAGCTTTCTTT
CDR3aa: CASSFVSRGNTEAFF

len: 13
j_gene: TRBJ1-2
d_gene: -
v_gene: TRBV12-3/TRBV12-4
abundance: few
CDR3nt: TGTGCCAGCAGTTTTGGGGTACGGTATGGCTACACCTTC
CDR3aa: CASSFGVRYGYTF

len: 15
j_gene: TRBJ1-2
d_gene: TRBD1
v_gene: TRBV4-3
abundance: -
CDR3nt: TGCGCCAGCAGCACTGGAATCAGGGGGAAGGTTGGCTACACCTTC
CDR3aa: CASSTGIRGKVGYTF

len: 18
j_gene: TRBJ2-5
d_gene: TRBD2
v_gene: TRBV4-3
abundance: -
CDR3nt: TGCGCCAGCAGCCTCCGACTAGCGGGAGGGCCAGGGGAAGAGACCCAGTACTTC
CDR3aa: CASSLRLAGGPGEETQYF

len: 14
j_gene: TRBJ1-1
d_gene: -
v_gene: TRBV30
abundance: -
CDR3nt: TGTGCCTGGAGTGTAATCGGGGCGACGACTGAAGCTTTCTTT
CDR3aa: CAWSVIGATTEAFF

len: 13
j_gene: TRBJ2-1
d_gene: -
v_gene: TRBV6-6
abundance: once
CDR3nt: TGTGCCAGCAGTCCGCTTGAGAACGGTGAGCAGTTCTTC
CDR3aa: CASSPLENGEQFF

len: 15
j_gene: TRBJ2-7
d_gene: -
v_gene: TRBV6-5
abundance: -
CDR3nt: TGTGCCAGCAGGGGCGACGGATCCCGATACTACGAGCAGTACTTC
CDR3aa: CASRGDGSRYYEQYF

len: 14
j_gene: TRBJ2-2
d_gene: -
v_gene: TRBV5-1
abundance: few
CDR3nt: TGCGCCAGCAGCAAGGTAGGGTCCACCGGGGAGCTGTTTTTT
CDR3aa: CASSKVGSTGELFF